The next 7 T cell receptor beta chains were all read from a single sample in a study of blood T cell repertoires in COVID-19. TCRdb's copy holds only in-frame clones and misses some; the assay was immunoSEQ multiplex PCR. The data hold around 150,000 clones, with approximately 90% observed a single time. Sequenced input: peripheral blood. The receptors shown here come from a man aged 18 to 30 with acute or convalescent COVID-19.

The rearrangement joins TRBV4-1 to TRBJ1-2; 8 bases agree with TRBD1. Unmatched junction bases numbered 11, after V lost 7 bases and J lost 4 bases. CDR3 length equals 15 residues. CDR1 is MGHRA, CDR2 YSYEKL, per germline. The CDR3 protein is CASTITGQETYGYTF. The CDR3 nucleotides read TGCGCCAGCACCATAACGGGACAGGAAACCTATGGCTACACCTTC.

The V and J genes are TRBV25-1 and TRBJ1-4; D call uncertain. CDR1 and CDR2 (germline): MGHDK, SYGVNS. Trimming left V 6 bases short and J 3 bases short, with 11 bases between. The length of the CDR3 is 14 residues. CDR3 region: CASRQPGSNEKLFF. In DNA form, the CDR3 reads TGTGCCAGCAGGCAACCAGGATCTAATGAAAAACTGTTTTTT.

V usage is TRBV29-1 and J usage is TRBJ1-1, with D uncertain. Germline V gene sequence: CDR1 SQVTM, CDR2 ANQGSEA. Trimming shortened V by 5 bases and J by 1 base, and 11 bases separated the two germline ends. The CDR3 totals 13 residues. CDR3 sequence reads: CSVILVRNTEAFF. CDR3 bases: TGCAGCGTTATCCTTGTTAGGAACACTGAAGCTTTCTTT.

This chain connects TRBV3-1 (or the pseudogene TRBV3-2) to TRBJ1-4, with D possibly being TRBD1 (5 bases). Trimming took 3 bases from V and 8 from J, leaving 13 bases between them. This CDR3 contains 14 residues. CDR1 is LGHDT, CDR2 YNNKEL, per germline (reference sequence). The CDR3 DNA reads as TGTGCCAGCAGCCACTCCGAGGAGGGGGAAAAACTGTTTTTT. Its translation is CASSHSEEGEKLFF.

This chain uses TRBV19 with TRBJ2-5; TRBD2 agrees at 13 bases. Germline V gene sequence: CDR1 LNHDA, CDR2 SQIVND (reference sequence). With 5 bases clipped from V and 0 bases from J, the junction kept 9 bases outside the gene matches. The CDR3 sequence is 18 residues long. Here the CDR3 reads CASSPGLAGALYQETQYF. In nucleotides, the CDR3 is TGTGCCAGTAGTCCAGGACTAGCGGGAGCCCTGTACCAAGAGACCCAGTACTTC.

The rearrangement uses TRBV6-1 and TRBJ1-5, with TRBD1 matching over 7 bases. V was clipped by 4 bases and J by 0 bases; unmatched bases: 9. The CDR3 has 17 amino acids. Per germline, CDR1 MNHNS and CDR2 SASEGT. In DNA, the CDR3 is TGTGCCAGCAGTGGCCCCGGGACAGACTATAGCAATCAGCCCCAGCATTTT. Translation gives CASSGPGTDYSNQPQHF.

The chain employs TRBV5-4 and TRBJ1-5; 12 bases align to TRBD1. The CDR3 extends over 15 amino acids. The V gene's germline CDR1 is SGHNT and CDR2 YYREEE (reference sequence). The ends lost 3 bases at V and 6 bases at J; junction bases unmatched: 4. This chain's CDR3 is CASSSEGQGAQPQHF. The CDR3 DNA follows: TGTGCCAGCAGCTCAGAGGGACAGGGGGCTCAGCCCCAGCATTTT.